This T cell receptor (beta chain) was documented in a study of cytomegalovirus exposure and HLA in healthy donors. Study-wide results and limits: The productive fraction for most TCR beta V segments was about 87% or about 30% in an earlier analysis.

The PCR made use of 60 Vbeta and 13 Jbeta primers. Assay used: immunoSEQ multiplex PCR; TCRdb lists only in-frame clones, some missing. The sample consists of 100,000 or so clones, 70% to 90% of them appearing once. Note on this clone: No antigen is known for it.

The CDR3 runs 15 residues. The V and J ends lost 1 base and 4 bases, in that order; junction bases with no gene match: 5. From germline, CDR1 is SGDLS and CDR2 YYNGEE. The V gene is TRBV9, the J gene TRBJ2-3, with TRBD2 identical over 8 bases. Sequencing was carried out using PBMCs. This clonotype was obtained from a man in his forties or fifties in good health and CMV-seronegative. CDR3 sequence reads: CASSVTGGGPDTQYF. CDR3 bases: TGTGCCAGCAGCGTAACCGGGGGGGGCCCAGATACGCAGTATTTT.